This TCR beta chain originates from a study of blood T cell repertoires in COVID-19 (dated by TCRdb to about 2020). The study in broad terms: The collaborator samples originated in the United States, Italy and Spain and spanned the acute and convalescent phases of COVID-19. A de-identified subject ID, COVID-19 status, age in years and sex were almost always included in the sample metadata. Where available, HLA class I and class II types were obtained from metadata supplied by the sample provider rather than from assay-based typing. Subjects who had been exposed to COVID-19, were actively infected with it, or had recovered from it provided the deeply sampled blood TCRbeta repertoires that made up the dataset. A freely available public database, intended as a resource for researchers studying the immune response to SARS-CoV-2, is where the repertoires were released. Samples came from the ongoing ImmuneRACE study (first 160 participants) plus 1,254 subjects from 6 global collaborators. The material from the prospective study consisted of cDNA or gDNA derived from T cells, B-cell-depleted T cells, or PBMCs.

General study outcomes and caveats: The amount of clinical and demographic metadata varied by source and participant and was provided uncurated.

A note on this clone: Its antigen is currently not known. The record has no base qualities; no much larger clone is one base away.

Inclusive of the bounding cysteine and phenylalanine, the CDR3 is 14 residues long. Of all the DNA, just the CDR3 is kept, 42 bases in frame from base 1. CDR1 SGHTA and CDR2 FQGNSA were looked up in the germline V gene. V is clipped by 5 bases and J by 4 bases, and the sequence between their germline boundaries is 12 bases long. TCRbeta CDR3 regions were amplified from genomic DNA using the immunoSEQ Assay, a bias-controlled multiplex PCR. The authors' analysis ran thus. Nucleated cell counts per sample were estimated from amplification of reference gene primers within the assay. To quantify the absolute abundance of each unique TCRbeta CDR3 rearrangement, sequence reads were collapsed and filtered. For each sample, productive Simpson clonality was calculated as the square root of Simpson's diversity index across productive rearrangements. TCRdb took this table from immuneACCESS and kept in-frame rearrangements with V and J called. Such tables lack part of the clones; where checked against another copy, unresolved V genes explain under half of the gap, and the rest is unexplained. The V and J calls and clone size are taken from that table; D and trimming were inferred from the DNA. Within this sample are approximately 200,000 clones, with around 79% of them counted one time only. The ten top clones hold around an eighth of the sample.

The collaborating institutions used their own protocols to collect whole blood in K2EDTA tubes. For TCRbeta analysis, collaborators shipped samples as frozen whole blood, isolated PBMCs, or DNA extracted from either of those sample types. This clonotype originated in a woman aged 45-65 years with acute or convalescent COVID-19. In this chain, TRBV7-2 is recombined with TRBJ1-5; the D gene is possibly TRBD1, with 5 bases matching. Sequenced input: peripheral blood. The CDR3 region has the sequence CASSLSGRNQPQHF. The DNA is as follows: TGTGCCAGCAGCCTCTCAGGGAGGAATCAGCCCCAGCATTTT.